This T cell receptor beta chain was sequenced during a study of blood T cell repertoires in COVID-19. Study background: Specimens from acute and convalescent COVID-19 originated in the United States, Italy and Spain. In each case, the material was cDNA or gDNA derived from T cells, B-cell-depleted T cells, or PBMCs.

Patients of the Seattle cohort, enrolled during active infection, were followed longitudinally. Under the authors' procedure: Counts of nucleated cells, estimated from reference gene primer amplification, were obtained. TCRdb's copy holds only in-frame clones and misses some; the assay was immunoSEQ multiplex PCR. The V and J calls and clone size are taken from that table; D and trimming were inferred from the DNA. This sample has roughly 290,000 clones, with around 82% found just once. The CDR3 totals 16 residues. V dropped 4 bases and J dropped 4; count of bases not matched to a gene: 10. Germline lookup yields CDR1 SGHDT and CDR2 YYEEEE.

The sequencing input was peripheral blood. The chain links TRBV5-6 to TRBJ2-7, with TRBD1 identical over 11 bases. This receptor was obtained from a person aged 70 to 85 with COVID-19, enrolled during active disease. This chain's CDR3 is CASSPGTGGNLYEQYF. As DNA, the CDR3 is TGTGCCAGCAGCCCAGGGACAGGGGGAAACCTATACGAGCAGTACTTC.